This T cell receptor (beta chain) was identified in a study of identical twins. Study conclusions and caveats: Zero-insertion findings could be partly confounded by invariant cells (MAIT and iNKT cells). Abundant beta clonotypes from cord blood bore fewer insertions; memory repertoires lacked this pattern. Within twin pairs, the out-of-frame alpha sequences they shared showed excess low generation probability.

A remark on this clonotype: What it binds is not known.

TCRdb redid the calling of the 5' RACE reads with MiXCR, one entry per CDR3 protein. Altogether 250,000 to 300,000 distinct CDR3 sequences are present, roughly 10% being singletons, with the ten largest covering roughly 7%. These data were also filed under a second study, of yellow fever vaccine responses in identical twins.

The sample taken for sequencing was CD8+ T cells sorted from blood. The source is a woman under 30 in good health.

The CDR3 loop is CASLRGTEAFF. The DNA for the CDR3 is TGTGCCAGCTTACGAGGGACTGAAGCTTTCTTT. The chain is built from TRBV6-1 and TRBJ1-1, with D uncertain. Trimming left V 8 bases short and J 5 bases short, with 9 bases between. Germline assignment: CDR1 MNHNS and CDR2 SASEGT. The CDR3 sequence is 11 residues long.